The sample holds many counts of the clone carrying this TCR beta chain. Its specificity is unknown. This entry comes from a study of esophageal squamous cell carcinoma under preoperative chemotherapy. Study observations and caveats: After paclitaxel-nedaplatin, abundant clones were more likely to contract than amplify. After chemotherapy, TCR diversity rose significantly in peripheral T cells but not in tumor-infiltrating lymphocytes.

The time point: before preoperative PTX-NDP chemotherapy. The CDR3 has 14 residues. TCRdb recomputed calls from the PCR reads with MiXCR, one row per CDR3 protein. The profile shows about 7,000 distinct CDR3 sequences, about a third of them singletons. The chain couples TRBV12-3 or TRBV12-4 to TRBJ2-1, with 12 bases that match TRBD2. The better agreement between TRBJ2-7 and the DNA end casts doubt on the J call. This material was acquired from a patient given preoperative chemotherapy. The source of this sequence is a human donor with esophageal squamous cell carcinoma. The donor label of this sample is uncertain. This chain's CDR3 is CAIQTSGSLHEQYF. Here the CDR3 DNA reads TGTGCCATCCAGACTAGCGGGAGTTTGCATGAGCAGTACTTC.